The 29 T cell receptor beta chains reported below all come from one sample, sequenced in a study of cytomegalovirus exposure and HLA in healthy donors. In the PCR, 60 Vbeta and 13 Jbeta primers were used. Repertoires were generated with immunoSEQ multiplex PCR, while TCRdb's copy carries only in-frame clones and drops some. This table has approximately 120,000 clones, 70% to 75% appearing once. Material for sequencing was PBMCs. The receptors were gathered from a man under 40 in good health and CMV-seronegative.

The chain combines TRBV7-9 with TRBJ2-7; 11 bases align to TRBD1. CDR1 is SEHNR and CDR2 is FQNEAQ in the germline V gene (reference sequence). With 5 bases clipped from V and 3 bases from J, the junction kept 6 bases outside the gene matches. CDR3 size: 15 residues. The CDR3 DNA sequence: TGTGCCAGCAGCCACCGGGACAGGGGGTTCTACGAGCAGTACTTC. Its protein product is CASSHRDRGFYEQYF.

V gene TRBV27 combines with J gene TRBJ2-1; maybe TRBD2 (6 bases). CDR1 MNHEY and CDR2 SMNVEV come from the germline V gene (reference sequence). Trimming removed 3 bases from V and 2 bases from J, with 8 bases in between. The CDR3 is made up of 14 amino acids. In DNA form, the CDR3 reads TGTGCCAGCAGTTTGGCGGGGCCCTACAATGAGCAGTTCTTC. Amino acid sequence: CASSLAGPYNEQFF.

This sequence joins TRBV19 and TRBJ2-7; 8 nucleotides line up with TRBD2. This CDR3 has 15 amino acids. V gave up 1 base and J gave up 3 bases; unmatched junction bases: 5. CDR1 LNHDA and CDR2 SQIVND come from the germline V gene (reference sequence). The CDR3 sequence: CASSIGGLANYEQYF. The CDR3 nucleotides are TGTGCCAGTAGTATAGGCGGACTAGCCAACTACGAGCAGTACTTC.

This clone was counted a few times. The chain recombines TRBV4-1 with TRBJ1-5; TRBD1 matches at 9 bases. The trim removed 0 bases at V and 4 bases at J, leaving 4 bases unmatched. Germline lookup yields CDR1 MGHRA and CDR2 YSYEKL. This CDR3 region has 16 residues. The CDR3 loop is CASSQERGQGNQPQHF. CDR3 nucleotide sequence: TGCGCCAGCAGCCAAGAGAGAGGACAGGGGAATCAGCCCCAGCATTTT.

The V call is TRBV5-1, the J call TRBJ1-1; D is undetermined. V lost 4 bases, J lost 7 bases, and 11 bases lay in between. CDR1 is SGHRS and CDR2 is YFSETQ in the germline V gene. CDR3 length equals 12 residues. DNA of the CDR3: TGCGCCAGCAGCAAAGACAACGATGAAGCTTTCTTT. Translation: CASSKDNDEAFF.

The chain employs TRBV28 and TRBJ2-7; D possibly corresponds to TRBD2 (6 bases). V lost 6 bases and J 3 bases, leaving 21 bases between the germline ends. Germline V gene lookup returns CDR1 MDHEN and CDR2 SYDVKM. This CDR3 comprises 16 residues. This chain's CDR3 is CASRAHLARNNYEQYF. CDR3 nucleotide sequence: TGTGCCAGCAGGGCTCATCTAGCGCGGAATAACTACGAGCAGTACTTC.

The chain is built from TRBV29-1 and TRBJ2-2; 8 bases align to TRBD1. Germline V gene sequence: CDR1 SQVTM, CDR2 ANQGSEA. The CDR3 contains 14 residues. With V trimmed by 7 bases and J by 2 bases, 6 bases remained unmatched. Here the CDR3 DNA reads TGCAGCGCCGGACAGGGTGGAAACACCGGGGAGCTGTTTTTT. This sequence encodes CSAGQGGNTGELFF.

DNA for the CDR3: TGTGCCTGGAAATCGAGCGGGAGAAGCTACGAGCAGTACTTC. This translates into CAWKSSGRSYEQYF. V is TRBV30 and J is TRBJ2-7; 8 nucleotides match TRBD2. The CDR3 is 14 residues long. In germline, CDR1 is GTSNPN, CDR2 SVGIG (reference sequence). V gave up 4 bases and J gave up 3 bases; unmatched junction bases: 8.

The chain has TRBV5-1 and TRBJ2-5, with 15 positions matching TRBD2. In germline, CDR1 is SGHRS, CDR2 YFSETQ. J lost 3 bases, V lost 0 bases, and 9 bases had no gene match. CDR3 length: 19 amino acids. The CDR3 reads CASSLVGPGLAGGKETQYF. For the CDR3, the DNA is TGCGCCAGCAGCTTGGTCGGACCGGGACTAGCGGGGGGAAAAGAGACCCAGTACTTC.

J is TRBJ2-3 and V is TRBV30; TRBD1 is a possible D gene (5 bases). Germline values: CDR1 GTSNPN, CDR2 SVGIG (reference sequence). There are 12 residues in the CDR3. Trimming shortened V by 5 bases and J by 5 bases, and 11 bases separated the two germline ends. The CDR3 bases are TGTGCCTGGTTCCTTCAGGGAGATACGCAGTATTTT. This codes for CAWFLQGDTQYF.

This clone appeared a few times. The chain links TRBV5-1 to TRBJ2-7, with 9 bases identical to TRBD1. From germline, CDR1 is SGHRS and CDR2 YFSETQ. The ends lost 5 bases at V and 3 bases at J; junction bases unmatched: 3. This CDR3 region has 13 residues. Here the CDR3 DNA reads TGCGCCAGCAGTCCGGACAGGGGCTACGAGCAGTACTTC. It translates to CASSPDRGYEQYF. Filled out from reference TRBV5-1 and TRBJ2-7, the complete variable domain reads KAGVTQTPRYLIKTRGQQVTLSCSPISGHRSVSWYQQTPGQGLQFLFEYFSETQRNKGNFPGRFSGRQFSNSRSEMNVSTLELGDSALYLCASSPDRGYEQYFGPGTRLTVT.

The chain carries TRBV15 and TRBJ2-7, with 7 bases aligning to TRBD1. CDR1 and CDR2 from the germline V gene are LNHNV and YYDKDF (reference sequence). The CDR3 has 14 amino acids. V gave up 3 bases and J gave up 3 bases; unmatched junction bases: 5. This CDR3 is CATSSRDRGYEQYF. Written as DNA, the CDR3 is TGTGCCACCAGCAGCCGGGACAGAGGCTACGAGCAGTACTTC.

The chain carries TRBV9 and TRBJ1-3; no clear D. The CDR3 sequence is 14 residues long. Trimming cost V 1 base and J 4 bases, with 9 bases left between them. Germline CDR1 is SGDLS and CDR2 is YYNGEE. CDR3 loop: CASSVLSRGNTIYF. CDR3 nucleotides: TGTGCCAGCAGCGTATTATCTAGGGGAAACACCATATATTTT.

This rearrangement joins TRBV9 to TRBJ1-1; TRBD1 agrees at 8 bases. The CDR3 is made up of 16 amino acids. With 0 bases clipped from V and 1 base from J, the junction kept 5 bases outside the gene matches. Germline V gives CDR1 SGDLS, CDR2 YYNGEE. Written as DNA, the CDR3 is TGTGCCAGCAGCGTAGGGGGGACAGGCTCGAACACTGAAGCTTTCTTT. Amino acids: CASSVGGTGSNTEAFF.

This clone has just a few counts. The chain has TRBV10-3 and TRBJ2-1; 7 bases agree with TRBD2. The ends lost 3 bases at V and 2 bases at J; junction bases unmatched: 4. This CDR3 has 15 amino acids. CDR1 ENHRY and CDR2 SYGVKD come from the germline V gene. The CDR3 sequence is CAISDRGGTYNEQFF. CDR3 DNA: TGTGCCATCAGTGATCGCGGGGGTACCTACAATGAGCAGTTCTTC.

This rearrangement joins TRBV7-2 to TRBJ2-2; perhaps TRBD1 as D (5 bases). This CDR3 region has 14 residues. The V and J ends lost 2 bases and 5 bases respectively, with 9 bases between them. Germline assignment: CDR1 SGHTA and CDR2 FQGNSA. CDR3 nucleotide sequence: TGTGCCAGCAGCTTACAGGGCCGGACCGGGGAGCTGTTTTTT. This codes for CASSLQGRTGELFF.

CDR3 coding DNA: TGTGCCAGCAGCCGGAATCGGGGAGGGCCCGGCGGGGAGCTGTTTTTT. Translation gives CASSRNRGGPGGELFF. The rearrangement joins TRBV7-3 to TRBJ2-2; 7 bases line up with TRBD2. Germline-derived CDR1 and CDR2 are SGHTA and FQGTGA. CDR3 length equals 16 residues. V dropped 5 bases and J dropped 7; count of bases not matched to a gene: 13.

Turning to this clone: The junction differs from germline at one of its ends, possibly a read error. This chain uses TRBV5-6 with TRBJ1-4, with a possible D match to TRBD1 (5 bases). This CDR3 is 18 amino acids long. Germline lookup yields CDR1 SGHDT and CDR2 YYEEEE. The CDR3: CASSHSLPAGDSNEKMFF. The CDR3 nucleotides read TGTGCCAGCAGTCATAGCCTACCGGCGGGGGATTCTAATGAAAAAATGTTTTTT.

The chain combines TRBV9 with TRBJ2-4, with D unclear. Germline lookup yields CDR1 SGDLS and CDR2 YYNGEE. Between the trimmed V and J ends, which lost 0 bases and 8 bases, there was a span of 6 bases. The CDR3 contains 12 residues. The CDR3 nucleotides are TGTGCCAGCAGCGTAGACCGAGACATTCAGTACTTC. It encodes CASSVDRDIQYF.

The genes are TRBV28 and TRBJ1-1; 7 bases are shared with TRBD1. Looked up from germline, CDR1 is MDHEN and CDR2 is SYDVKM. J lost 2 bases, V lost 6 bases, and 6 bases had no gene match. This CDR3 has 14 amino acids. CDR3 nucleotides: TGTGCCAGCAGACGGGACAGACCAAACACTGAAGCTTTCTTT. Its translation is CASRRDRPNTEAFF.

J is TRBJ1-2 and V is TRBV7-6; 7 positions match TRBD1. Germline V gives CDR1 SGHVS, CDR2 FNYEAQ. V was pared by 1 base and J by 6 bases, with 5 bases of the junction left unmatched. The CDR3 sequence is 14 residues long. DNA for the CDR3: TGTGCCAGCAGCTTAGAACCGGGACAGCATGGCTACACCTTC. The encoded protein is CASSLEPGQHGYTF.

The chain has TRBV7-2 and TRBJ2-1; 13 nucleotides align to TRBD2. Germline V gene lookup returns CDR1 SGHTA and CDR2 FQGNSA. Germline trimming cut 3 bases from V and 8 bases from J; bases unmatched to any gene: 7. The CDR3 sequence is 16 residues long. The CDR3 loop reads CASSFPRTSGSHEQFF. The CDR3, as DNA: TGTGCCAGCAGCTTCCCCCGGACTAGCGGGAGCCATGAGCAGTTCTTC.

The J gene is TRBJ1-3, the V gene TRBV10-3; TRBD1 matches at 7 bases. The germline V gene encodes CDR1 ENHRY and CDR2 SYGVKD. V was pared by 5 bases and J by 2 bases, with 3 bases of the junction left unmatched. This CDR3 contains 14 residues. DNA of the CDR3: TGTGCCATCAGTCCCGGACAGGCTGGAAACACCATATATTTT. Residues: CAISPGQAGNTIYF.

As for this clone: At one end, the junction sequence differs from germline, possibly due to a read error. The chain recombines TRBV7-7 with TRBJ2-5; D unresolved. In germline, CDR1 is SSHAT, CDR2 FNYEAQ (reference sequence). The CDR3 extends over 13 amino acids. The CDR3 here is CASSPTLQETQYF. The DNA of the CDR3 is TGTGCTAGCAGCCCTACCCTTCAAGAGACCCAGTACTTC. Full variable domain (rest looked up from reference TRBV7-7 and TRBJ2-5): GAGVSQSPRYKVTKRGQDVTLRCDPISSHATLYWYQQALGQGPEFLTYFNYEAQPDKSGLPSDRFSAERPEGSISTLTIQRTEQRDSAMYRCASSPTLQETQYFGPGTRLLVL.

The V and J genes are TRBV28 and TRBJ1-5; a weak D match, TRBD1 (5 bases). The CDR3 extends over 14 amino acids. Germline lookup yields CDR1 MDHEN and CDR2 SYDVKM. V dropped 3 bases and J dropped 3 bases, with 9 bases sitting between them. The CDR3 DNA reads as TGTGCCAGCAGTTTGGAGGGGAACAATCAGCCCCAGCATTTT. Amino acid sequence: CASSLEGNNQPQHF. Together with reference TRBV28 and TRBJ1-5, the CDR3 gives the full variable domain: DVKVTQSSRYLVKRTGEKVFLECVQDMDHENMFWYRQDPGLGLRLIYFSYDVKMKEKGDIPEGYSVSREKKERFSLILESASTNQTSMYLCASSLEGNNQPQHFGDGTRLSIL.

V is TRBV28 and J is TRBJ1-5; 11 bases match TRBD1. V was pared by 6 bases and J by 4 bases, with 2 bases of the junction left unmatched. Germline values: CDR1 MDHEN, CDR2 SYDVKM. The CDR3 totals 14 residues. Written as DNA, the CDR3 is TGTGCCAGCAGCGGGACAGGGGGGAATCAGCCCCAGCATTTT. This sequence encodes CASSGTGGNQPQHF.

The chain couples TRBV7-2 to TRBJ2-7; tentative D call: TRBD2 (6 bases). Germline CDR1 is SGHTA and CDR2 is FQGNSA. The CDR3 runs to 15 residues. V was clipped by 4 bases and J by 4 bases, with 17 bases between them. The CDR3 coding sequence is TGTGCCAGCAGCTCAGGAGCGGGTACCGGGTACGAGCAGTACTTC. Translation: CASSSGAGTGYEQYF.

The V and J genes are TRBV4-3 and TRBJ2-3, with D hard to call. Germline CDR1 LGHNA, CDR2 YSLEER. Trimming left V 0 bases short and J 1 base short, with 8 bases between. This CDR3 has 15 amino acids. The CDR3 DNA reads TGCGCCAGCAGCCAAGATCACAGACGCACAGATACGCAGTATTTT. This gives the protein CASSQDHRRTDTQYF.

CDR3: CASSLRPLAGPYEQYF. CDR3 nucleotide sequence: TGTGCCAGCAGCTTACGGCCTCTAGCGGGGCCCTACGAGCAGTACTTC. V gene TRBV7-9 combines with J gene TRBJ2-7; 9 bases are shared with TRBD2. V trimming: 2 bases; J trimming: 2 bases; junction bases outside the gene matches: 7. From germline, CDR1 is SEHNR and CDR2 FQNEAQ (reference sequence). The CDR3 totals 16 residues.